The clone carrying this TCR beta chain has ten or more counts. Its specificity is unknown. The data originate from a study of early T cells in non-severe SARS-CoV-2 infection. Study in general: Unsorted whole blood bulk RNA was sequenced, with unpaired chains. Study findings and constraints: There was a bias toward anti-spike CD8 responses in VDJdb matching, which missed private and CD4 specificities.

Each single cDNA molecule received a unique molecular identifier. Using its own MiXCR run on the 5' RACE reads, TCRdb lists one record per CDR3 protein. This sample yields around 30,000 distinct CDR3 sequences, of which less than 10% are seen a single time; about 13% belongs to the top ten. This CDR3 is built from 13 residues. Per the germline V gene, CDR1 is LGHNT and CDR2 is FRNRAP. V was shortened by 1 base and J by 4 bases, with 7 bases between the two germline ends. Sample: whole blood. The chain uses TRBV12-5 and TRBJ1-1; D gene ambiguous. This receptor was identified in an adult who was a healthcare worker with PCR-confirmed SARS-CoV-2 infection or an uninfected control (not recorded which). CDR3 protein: CASGLESTTEAFF. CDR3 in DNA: TGTGCTAGTGGTTTGGAGAGTACCACTGAAGCTTTCTTT.